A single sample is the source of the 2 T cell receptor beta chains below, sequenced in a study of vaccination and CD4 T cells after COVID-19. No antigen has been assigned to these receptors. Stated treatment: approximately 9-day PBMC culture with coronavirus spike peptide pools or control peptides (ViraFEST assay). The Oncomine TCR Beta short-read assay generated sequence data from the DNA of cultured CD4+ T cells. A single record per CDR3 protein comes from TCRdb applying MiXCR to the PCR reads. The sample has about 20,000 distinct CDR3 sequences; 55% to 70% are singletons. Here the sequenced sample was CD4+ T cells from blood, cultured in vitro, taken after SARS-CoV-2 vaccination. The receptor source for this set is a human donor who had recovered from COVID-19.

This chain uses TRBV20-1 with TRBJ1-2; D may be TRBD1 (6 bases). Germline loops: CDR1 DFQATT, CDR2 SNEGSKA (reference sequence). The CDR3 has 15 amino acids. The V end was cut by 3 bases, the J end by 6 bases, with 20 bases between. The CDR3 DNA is TGCAGTGCTAGCGGAGGGGGGCGGTCAGCGAATGGCTACACCTTC. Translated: CSASGGGRSANGYTF.

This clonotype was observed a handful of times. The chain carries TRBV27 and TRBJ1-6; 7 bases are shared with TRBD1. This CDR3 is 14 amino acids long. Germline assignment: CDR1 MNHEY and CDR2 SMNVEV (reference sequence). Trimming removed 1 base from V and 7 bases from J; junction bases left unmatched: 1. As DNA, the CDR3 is TGTGCCAGCAGTTTATGGGACAGAAATTCACCCCTCCACTTT. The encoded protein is CASSLWDRNSPLHF.